The clone carrying this T cell receptor beta chain came up once. Its specificity is unknown. The data originate from a study of PD-1 blockade in classical Hodgkin lymphoma. General study results and limits: By C4D1 there was a significant rise in CD4+ TCR diversity but not in CD8+ TCR diversity. Newly diagnosed patients were reported to exhibit reduced baseline TCR diversity relative to healthy donors.

Every patient had relapsed following autologous stem cell transplantation, and cohorts differed in brentuximab vedotin exposure. Germline V gene lookup returns CDR1 LNHNV and CDR2 YYDKDF (reference sequence). The V end lost 0 bases, the J end lost 5 bases, and 8 bases lay between the germline ends. There are 14 residues in the CDR3. Only in-frame clones appear in the TCRdb table, and some are missing; sequencing was by immunoSEQ multiplex PCR. The sample yields more than 45,000 clones, approximately 73% seen once. The TCR comes from a human donor with classical Hodgkin lymphoma. The chain employs TRBV15 and TRBJ1-5; no clear D gene. Sequenced here: peripheral blood mononuclear cells (PBMCs), sampled before the second cycle of nivolumab. The CDR3 loop is CATSRDSSYQPQHF. The DNA for the CDR3 is TGTGCCACCAGCAGAGATTCGAGTTATCAGCCCCAGCATTTT.